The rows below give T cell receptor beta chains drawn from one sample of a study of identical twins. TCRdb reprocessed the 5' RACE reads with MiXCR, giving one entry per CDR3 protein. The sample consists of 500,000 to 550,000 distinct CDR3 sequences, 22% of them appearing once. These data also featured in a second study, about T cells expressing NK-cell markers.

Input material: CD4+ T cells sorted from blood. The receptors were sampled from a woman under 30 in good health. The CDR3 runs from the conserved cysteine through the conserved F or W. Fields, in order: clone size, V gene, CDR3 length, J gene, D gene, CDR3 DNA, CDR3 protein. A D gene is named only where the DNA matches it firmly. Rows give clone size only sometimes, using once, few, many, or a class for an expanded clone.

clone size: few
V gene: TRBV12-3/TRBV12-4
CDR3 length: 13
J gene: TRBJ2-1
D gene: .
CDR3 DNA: TGTGCCAGCAGTTTCTGGGGGAGCAATGAGCAGTTCTTC
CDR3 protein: CASSFWGSNEQFF

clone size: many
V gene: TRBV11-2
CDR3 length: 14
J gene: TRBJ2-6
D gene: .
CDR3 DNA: TGTGCCAGCAGCTCCTCAGGAGGGGCCAACGTCCTGACTTTC
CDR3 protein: CASSSSGGANVLTF

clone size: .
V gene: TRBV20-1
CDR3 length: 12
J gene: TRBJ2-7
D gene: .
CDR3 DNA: TGCAGTGCTAGAGCAGGCCCCTACGAGCAGTACTTC
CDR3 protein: CSARAGPYEQYF

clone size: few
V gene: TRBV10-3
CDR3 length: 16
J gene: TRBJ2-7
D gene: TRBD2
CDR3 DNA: TGTGCCATCAGTGACCCGACTAGCGGGAGGGCCGGCGAGCAGTACTTC
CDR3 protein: CAISDPTSGRAGEQYF

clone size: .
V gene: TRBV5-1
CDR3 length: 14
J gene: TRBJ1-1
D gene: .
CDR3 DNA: TGCGCCAGCAGCGCGAGAAGTGCGAACACTGAAGCTTTCTTT
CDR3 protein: CASSARSANTEAFF

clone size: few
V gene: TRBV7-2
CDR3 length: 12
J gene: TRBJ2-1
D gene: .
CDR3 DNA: TGTGCCAGCAGCGATCTTTACAATGAGCAGTTCTTC
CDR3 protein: CASSDLYNEQFF

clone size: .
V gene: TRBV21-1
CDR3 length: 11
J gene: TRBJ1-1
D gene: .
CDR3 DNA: TGTGCTAGAGGGGGGGACACTGAAGCTTTCTTT
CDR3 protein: CARGGDTEAFF

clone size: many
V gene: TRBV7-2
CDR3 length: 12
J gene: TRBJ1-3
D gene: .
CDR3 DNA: TGTGCCAGCAGCTCCGGTGGAAACACCATATATTTT
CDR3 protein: CASSSGGNTIYF

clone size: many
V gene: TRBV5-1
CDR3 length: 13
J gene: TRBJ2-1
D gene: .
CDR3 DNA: TGCGCCAGCAGCTTGGGAGCGGGCCGCGAGCAGTTCTTC
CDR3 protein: CASSLGAGREQFF

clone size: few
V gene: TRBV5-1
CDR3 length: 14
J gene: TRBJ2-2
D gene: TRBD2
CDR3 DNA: TGCGCCAGCAGTAACGGCGGGAGAACCGGGGAGCTGTTTTTT
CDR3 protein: CASSNGGRTGELFF

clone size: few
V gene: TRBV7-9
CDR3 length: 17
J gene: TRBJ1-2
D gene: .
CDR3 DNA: TGTGCCAGCAGCTCCTTCGAAAACAGGGTGGGAAACTATGGCTACACCTTC
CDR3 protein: CASSSFENRVGNYGYTF

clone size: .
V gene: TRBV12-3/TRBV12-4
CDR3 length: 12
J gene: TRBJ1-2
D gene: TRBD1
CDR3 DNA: TGTGCCAGCAGCTGGGACAGAAGGCCCTACACCTTC
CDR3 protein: CASSWDRRPYTF

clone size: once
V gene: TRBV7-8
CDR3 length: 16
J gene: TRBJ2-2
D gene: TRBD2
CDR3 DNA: TGTGCCAGCAGCCCGAGCGGGAGGGCCTGGGAAGGGGAGCTGTTTTTT
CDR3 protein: CASSPSGRAWEGELFF

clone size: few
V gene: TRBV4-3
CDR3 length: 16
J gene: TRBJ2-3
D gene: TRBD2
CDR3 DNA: TGCGCCAGCAGCCAAGCAGCTAGCGGATTCACAGATACGCAGTATTTT
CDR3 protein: CASSQAASGFTDTQYF

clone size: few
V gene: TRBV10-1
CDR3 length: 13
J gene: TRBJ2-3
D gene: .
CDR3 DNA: TGCGCCAGCAGTGAGTGGAGGTCAGATACGCAGTATTTT
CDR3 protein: CASSEWRSDTQYF

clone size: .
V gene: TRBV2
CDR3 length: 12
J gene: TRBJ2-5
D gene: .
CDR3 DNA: TGTGCCAGCAAAGAAATCCAAGAGACCCAGTACTTC
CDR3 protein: CASKEIQETQYF

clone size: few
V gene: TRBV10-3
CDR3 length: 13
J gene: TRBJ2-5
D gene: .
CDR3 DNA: TGTGCCATCAGTGAATGGATCCAAGAGACCCAGTACTTC
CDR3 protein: CAISEWIQETQYF

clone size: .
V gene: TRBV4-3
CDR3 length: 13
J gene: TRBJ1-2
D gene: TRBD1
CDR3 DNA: TGCGCCAGCAGCCAAGCAGGGGGCGTTGGCTACACCTTC
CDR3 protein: CASSQAGGVGYTF

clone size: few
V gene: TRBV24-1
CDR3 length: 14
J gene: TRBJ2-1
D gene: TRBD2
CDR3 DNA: TGTGCCACCAGTGAGGCGGGGGGGGCGAATGAGCAGTTCTTC
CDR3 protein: CATSEAGGANEQFF

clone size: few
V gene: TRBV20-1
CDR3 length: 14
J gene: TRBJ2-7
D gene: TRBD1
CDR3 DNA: TGCAGTGCTAAGGGGACAGACGAGCGCTACGAGCAGTACTTC
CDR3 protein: CSAKGTDERYEQYF

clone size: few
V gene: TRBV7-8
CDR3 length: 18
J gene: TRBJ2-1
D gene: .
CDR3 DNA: TGTGCCAGCAGCTTCAAGGGGCACACCATAAGACGTTACAATGAGCAGTTCTTC
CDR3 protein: CASSFKGHTIRRYNEQFF

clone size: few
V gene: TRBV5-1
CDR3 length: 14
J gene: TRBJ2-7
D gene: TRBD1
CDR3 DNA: TGCGCCAGCAGCCGAACCGGGACAGTAGACGAGCAGTACTTC
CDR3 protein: CASSRTGTVDEQYF

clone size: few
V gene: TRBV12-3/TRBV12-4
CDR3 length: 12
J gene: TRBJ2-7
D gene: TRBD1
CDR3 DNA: TGTGCCAGCAGACGGACAGGCTACGAGCAGTACTTC
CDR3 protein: CASRRTGYEQYF

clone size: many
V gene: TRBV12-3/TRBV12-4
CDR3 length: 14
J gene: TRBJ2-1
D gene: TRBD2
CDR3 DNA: TGTGCCAGCTCTAAAATAGCGGGAGCCCATGAGCAGTTCTTC
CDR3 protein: CASSKIAGAHEQFF

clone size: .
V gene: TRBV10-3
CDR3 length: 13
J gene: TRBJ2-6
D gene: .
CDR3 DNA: TGTGCCATCAGTGAGCCTGGACAAAGCGTCCTGACTTTC
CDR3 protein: CAISEPGQSVLTF

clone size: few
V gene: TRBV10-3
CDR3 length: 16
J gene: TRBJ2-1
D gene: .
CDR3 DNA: TGTGCCATCATGGGGGTAGGGTCTGGGAATACAGATGAGCAGTTCTTC
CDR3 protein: CAIMGVGSGNTDEQFF

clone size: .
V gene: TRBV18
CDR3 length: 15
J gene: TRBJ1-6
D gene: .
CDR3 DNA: TGTGCCAGCTCACCACGGGGGAAAGCCGATTCACCCCTCCACTTT
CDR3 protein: CASSPRGKADSPLHF

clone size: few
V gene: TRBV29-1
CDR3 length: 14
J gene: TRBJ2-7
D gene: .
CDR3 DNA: TGCAGCGTTGCAAGGATACACAATACCTACGAGCAGTACTTC
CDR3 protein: CSVARIHNTYEQYF

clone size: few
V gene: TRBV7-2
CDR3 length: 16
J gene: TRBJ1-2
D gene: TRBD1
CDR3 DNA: TGTGCCAGCAGCCCCGCTTCCGACAGGGCGTTCTATGGCTACACCTTC
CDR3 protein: CASSPASDRAFYGYTF

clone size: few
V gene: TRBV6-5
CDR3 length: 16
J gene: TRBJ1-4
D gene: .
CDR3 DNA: TGTGCCAGCAGTTCAATTATAAGCCCCGGGGGTGAAAAACTGTTTTTT
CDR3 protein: CASSSIISPGGEKLFF

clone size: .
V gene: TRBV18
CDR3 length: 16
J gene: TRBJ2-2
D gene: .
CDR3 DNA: TGTGCCAGCTCACCACCAGGACAGAGCAACACCGGGGAGCTGTTTTTT
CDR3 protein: CASSPPGQSNTGELFF

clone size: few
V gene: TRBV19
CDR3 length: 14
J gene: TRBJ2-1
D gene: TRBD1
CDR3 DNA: TGTGCCAGTAGCCTGACAGGGGGTGTCGGTGAGCAGTTCTTC
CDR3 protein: CASSLTGGVGEQFF

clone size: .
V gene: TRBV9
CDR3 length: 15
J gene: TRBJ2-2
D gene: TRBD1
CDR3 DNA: TGTGCCAGCAGGGAAGGGACAGAAAACACCGGGGAGCTGTTTTTT
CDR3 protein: CASREGTENTGELFF

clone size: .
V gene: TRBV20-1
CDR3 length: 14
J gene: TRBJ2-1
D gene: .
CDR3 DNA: TGCAGTGCTAGCGCCGGGCTCGGGAACAATGAGCAGTTCTTC
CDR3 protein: CSASAGLGNNEQFF

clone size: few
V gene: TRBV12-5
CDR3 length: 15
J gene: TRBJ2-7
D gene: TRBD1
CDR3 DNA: TGTGCTAGTGGTGTACCCCAGGGGGAAAGCCACGAGCAGTACTTC
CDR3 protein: CASGVPQGESHEQYF